The subject of this entry is one T cell receptor beta chain. Its recognized antigen is unknown. The data stem from a study of cytomegalovirus exposure and HLA in healthy donors listed by TCRdb under 2017. General notes on the study: An earlier analysis of several hundred of the donors reported roughly 270 Gb of sequence data and about 100 million unique TCR beta sequences from about 179 million T cells. An early release that covered about 600 HLA-typed donors contained around 300 gigabases of sequencing data and some 87 million unique TCR sequences. The genetic ancestry cluster associated with self-reported Caucasian donors included 80% to 90% of the roughly 360 genotyped donors. The study was designed to test whether signatures of past pathogen exposure could be identified by cataloging public T cell receptors. The study profiled the T cell repertoires of under 850 subjects by immunosequencing and related them to cytomegalovirus serostatus. In addition to the first cohort of approximately 650 subjects, a separate validation cohort of 120 different subjects was used. To predict cytomegalovirus infection status, the study combined high-throughput TCR immunosequencing, statistical association of individual TCRs with disease status, and machine learning. A later analysis re-analyzed previously published TCR beta repertoires from about 730 donors and added high-resolution HLA genotyping to study TCR occurrence patterns. Rather than drawing on any new phenotypic data, the later analysis identified candidate immune exposures from TCR beta sequences and the way those sequences occurred across donors. To decide whether each TCR beta V gene segment behaved as functional or pseudogenic, an earlier analysis of fewer than 750 of the donors relied on high-throughput TCR beta sequencing. Donor age, sex, ethnicity and CMV serostatus were compiled alongside the repertoire data. A later genetic analysis used genome-wide SNP genotypes for 398 of the 666 donors, treating that subset as a discovery cohort. All discovery cohort repertoires had been generated on a single sequencing platform. HLA typing included class I and class II loci at four-digit resolution. The number of donors typed differed by locus, with about 629-630 for A, B, C, DRB1 and DQB1, more than 500 for DQA1, 600 to 610 for DPA1, and roughly 450 for DPB1. A few DR-DQ haplotypes were treated as single units for association and clustering because of strong linkage in the cohort. On average, over 200,000 unique TCR beta nucleotide sequences were sequenced per donor among more than 350 genotyped donors of the cohort, with roughly a sixth of those sequences being non-productive. The study at large found these results: Correlated functional status among segregating V segments might be attributable to linkage disequilibrium, but an unknown experimental factor could not be ruled out. According to a later analysis, most CMV-associated TCR beta chains appeared to be HLA-restricted, and the HLA associations seemed to be driven largely by CMV exposure. In a later genetic analysis, fewer N-insertions in productive TCRs were reported among donors in an Asian-associated ancestry cluster than the approximately 710-donor mean. Roughly uniform sequencing depth across donors was assumed in presence/absence analyses, although this assumption may not hold. In vitro tests confirmed that three of the cytomegalovirus-associated TCR beta chains recognize cytomegalovirus antigens. A further reported finding was that TCR beta sequences accurately predicted the HLA-A and HLA-B alleles for most subjects in the first cohort. In both the original and validation cohorts, the classifier was reported to diagnose cytomegalovirus status with high specificity and sensitivity. It was suggested by the authors that the approach could potentially be generalized to other disease states and immunological phenotypes. Specific HLA alleles were associated with roughly 17,000 TCR beta sequences at a false discovery rate of 0.05 in a later analysis. Because HLA typing was unavailable for some donors at each locus, only the typed subset was used in association tests. Strong co-occurrence of HLA alleles, especially DR and DQ, made assigning TCR associations to individual alleles difficult. In the study, some 160 TCR beta chains were listed as associated with cytomegalovirus. In an earlier analysis of some 640 of the donors, most TCR beta V segments were observed in productive rearrangements about 87% or about 30% of the time, broadly matching IMGT annotations. A group of highly shared sequence variants was considered likely to be a technical artifact of the sequencing pipeline. In this cohort, only TCR beta chains were sequenced, and detectable features were limited by the absence of alpha or paired-chain data. Immune exposure information for the cohort was limited to CMV serostatus. A later analysis found that HLA-associated TCR beta chains were more clonally expanded and had lower generation probabilities than equally common non-associated chains. In a later analysis, the rate of TCR association differed among HLA loci, with DRB1 alleles having the most associated TCRs and HLA-C alleles having the fewest. A later analysis reported that several top co-occurrence clusters appeared linked to parvovirus B19, influenza, CMV and Epstein-Barr virus. Roughly 17 rarely observed V segments, including chromosome 9 orphons, were excluded from the earlier analysis of some 590 of the donors because counts were too low. While some public TCRs were present in many individuals, most TCR sequences turned up only very rarely across donors. Some IMGT-functional V segments, including TRBV6-2 and TRBV6-3, could not be distinguished by the 87-base-pair reads and were therefore excluded. In a later genetic analysis, a missense DCLRE1C variant was associated with V-gene and J-gene trimming of TCR beta chains, and the association was replicated in an independent cohort.

In total, roughly 670 healthy bone marrow donors made up the cohort. All cohort members were sampled while nominally healthy, although unrecorded immune exposures were likely present. The donor was CMV seronegative and was included in the group of around 320 seronegative cohort members. A peripheral blood sample was provided by each donor, and peripheral blood mononuclear cells were used for TCR beta sequencing. Genomic DNA extraction from the blood cell samples was performed with the Qiagen DNeasy Blood Extraction Kit. The receptor library was made with the immunoSEQ multiplex PCR assay. For the multiplex PCR, a mixture combining 60 forward primers for TCR Vbeta segments and 13 reverse primers for TCR Jbeta segments was used. Amplification of the CDR3 region of rearranged TCR beta genes was performed with a multiplex PCR assay on genomic DNA. The amplified TCR beta libraries were sequenced on the Illumina HiSeq System as 87-base-pair reads. In the source study's methods: Across the 500 to 700 repertoires, a later analysis counted some 81 million unique TCR beta chains, approximately 10 million of which were shared by at least two donors. Raw reads were error-corrected and collapsed into unique sequences with a nearest-neighbor algorithm that merged closely related sequences to remove PCR and sequencing errors. CDR3 sequences were aligned to IMGT reference sequences to assign V, D and J gene segments. Each retained sequence needed at least a six-nucleotide match to both a V gene segment and a J gene segment. A rearrangement was called productive if the CDR3 had no stop codons and remained in frame with V and J, and every other rearrangement was called non-productive. CDR3 was defined according to IMGT convention as the region running from the second conserved V-encoded cysteine to the conserved J-encoded phenylalanine. In an earlier analysis of 550 to 650 of the donors, sequences lacking an unambiguous match to a single V gene segment were excluded. In an earlier analysis of some 590 of the donors, a V segment was called functional when productive rearrangements were above 56.7%, and segregating when the standard deviation between donors exceeded 5%. A statistical classification framework was developed to diagnose cytomegalovirus status using the catalog of TCR beta chain sequences. A later analysis assigned V and J genes by comparing TCR nucleotide sequences with IMGT/GENE-DB human TR gene sequences. Using the TCRdist pipeline, a later analysis assigned CDR3 sequences along with most-parsimonious VDJ recombination scenarios. In a later analysis, each TCR beta chain was defined by its CDR3 amino acid sequence together with its V-gene family, and reads lacking a unique V-gene family were excluded. A later analysis removed 500 to 650 highly shared, low-generation-probability nucleotide sequences to deal with suspected cross-contamination and a sequencing artifact. A later analysis calculated a clonal expansion index for each public chain from normalized within-repertoire ranks of inferred template counts. Generation probabilities in a later analysis came from a VDJ recombination model fitted to out-of-frame rearrangements, and those results were checked against IGoR. A later analysis scored TCR-TCR, TCR-HLA and TCR-CMV co-occurrence with hypergeometric tests, applying a repertoire-size bias correction to TCR pairs. In a later analysis, false discovery rates were estimated by permuting HLA or CMV assignments 20 times. In a later analysis, co-occurring TCRs were grouped using DBSCAN, with TCRdist sequence similarity added in when clustering inside HLA-allele-positive subsets. Repertoires with fewer than 30,000 or more than 120,000 public chains, plus five repertoires with anomalous nucleotide sharing, were excluded from co-occurrence clustering. TCRdb re-hosts the immuneACCESS table, in-frame sequences only. Its copies lack some clones; in the studies checked, an unresolved V gene accounts for under half of them, and the cause for the rest is not known. For V, J and clone size, that table is used; D and trimming come from the DNA. The sample's clone listing holds 180,000 or so clones. In total, the top ten clones hold roughly 0.74% of the sample.

Taken from cysteine to phenylalanine, the CDR3 has 15 residues. The read is trimmed to its CDR3 DNA, 45 bases read in frame from base 1. CDR1 and CDR2 (SGDLS, YYNGEE) derive from the germline V gene. V lost 2 bases and J lost 3 bases, and the count of bases not matched to a germline gene is 3. The sequence is built from TRBV9 and TRBJ2-1; the junction holds 9 bases that match TRBD1. Sequenced sample: PBMCs. The TCR comes from a boy aged 5-17 years in good health and CMV-seronegative. CDR3 region: CASSVGTGSYNEQFF. The DNA is TGTGCCAGCAGCGTCGGGACAGGGAGCTACAATGAGCAGTTCTTC.